This TCR beta chain was sequenced in a study of blood T cell repertoires in COVID-19. Germline assignment: CDR1 LNHDA and CDR2 SQIVND (reference sequence). Trimming took 9 bases from V and 2 from J; bases not matched to a gene: 16. The CDR3 extends over 17 amino acids. Some clones are missing from TCRdb's copy, which holds only in-frame ones; the method was immunoSEQ multiplex PCR. Found here are around 120,000 clones, roughly 83% of them singletons; the top ten hold under 3%. Sample: peripheral blood. The sequence was collected from a man aged 25-45 years with acute or convalescent COVID-19. The V gene is TRBV19, the J gene TRBJ1-2, with 9 positions matching TRBD1. CDR3 sequence (DNA): TGTGCCAGCCATACCGGGACAGGGCTGACGTTCAACTATGGCTACACCTTC. It codes for CASHTGTGLTFNYGYTF.